Presented here are 14 T cell receptor beta chains from one specimen sequenced in a study of human T cells and chemical hapten exposure. Each CDR3 protein gets one entry after TCRdb re-called the RACE reads with MiXCR. Seen here are about 120,000 distinct CDR3 sequences, around 15% observed once, and the top ten hold 0.92%. Time point of the sample: patch test 1, 2 weeks after DPC sensitization. Treatment meaning: therapeutic diphenylcyclopropenone sensitization with weekly scalp DPC. The material was whole blood, obtained in connection with sensitization to the hapten diphenylcyclopropenone (DPC). These receptors originate from a man between 18 and 29 years old with alopecia areata. Some clones in this sample may be carry-over from other donors' samples.

The chain carries TRBV9 and TRBJ1-5; 10 bases agree with TRBD1. The germline V gene has CDR1 SGDLS and CDR2 YYNGEE. Trimming cost V 4 bases and J 0 bases; bases outside gene matches: 4. The CDR3 consists of 16 residues. The CDR3 DNA follows: TGTGCCAGCAGCCCGGGGACAGGGGCTAGCAATCAGCCCCAGCATTTT. Residues: CASSPGTGASNQPQHF. Full variable domain (missing parts from reference TRBV9 and TRBJ1-5): DSGVTQTPKHLITATGQRVTLRCSPRSGDLSVYWYQQSLDQGLQFLIQYYNGEERAKGNILERFSAQQFPDLHSELNLSSLELGDSALYFCASSPGTGASNQPQHFGDGTRLSIL.

The chain has TRBV7-9 and TRBJ1-4; TRBD1 matches 8 bases. Germline V gives CDR1 SEHNR, CDR2 FQNEAQ (reference sequence). The CDR3 contains 15 residues. V dropped 5 bases and J dropped 2; count of bases not matched to a gene: 4. CDR3 sequence reads: CASSRRQGTNEKLFF. The CDR3 DNA is TGTGCCAGCAGCAGACGACAGGGGACTAATGAAAAACTGTTTTTT.

The V call is TRBV6-2 or TRBV6-3, the J call TRBJ2-7; no firm D call. The germline V and J ends were trimmed by 0 bases and 3 bases, with 6 bases remaining between them. The CDR3 contains 13 residues. The germline V gene has CDR1 MNHEY and CDR2 SVGEGT. The CDR3 region is CASSYSVLYEQYF. The CDR3 DNA reads TGTGCCAGCAGTTACTCGGTTCTCTACGAGCAGTACTTC.

This clonotype appeared many times. The gene calls are TRBV29-1 and TRBJ1-2; 12 nucleotides align to TRBD1. This CDR3 is 14 amino acids long. The trim removed 8 bases at V and 8 bases at J, leaving 12 bases unmatched. CDR1 and CDR2 from the germline V gene are SQVTM and ANQGSEA. CDR3 amino acids: CSSEAGQGAQGYTF. CDR3 nucleotide sequence: TGCAGCTCCGAGGCGGGACAGGGGGCGCAGGGCTACACCTTC.

This clonotype showed up many times. The CDR3 coding sequence is TGTGCCAGCAGCTTAGGAGGTCCGTCAGATACGCAGTATTTT. This encodes CASSLGGPSDTQYF. The chain has TRBV11-2 and TRBJ2-3, with D uncertain. The germline V gene encodes CDR1 SGHAT and CDR2 FQNNGV. V gave up 1 base and J gave up 4 bases, with 9 bases separating them. The CDR3 length is 14 residues.

The chain links TRBV7-2 to TRBJ2-4; D may match TRBD1 or TRBD2 (5 bases each). With 5 bases removed from V and 8 bases from J, the gap between germline ends came to 13 bases. Germline CDR1 reads SGHTA; CDR2 reads FQGNSA. CDR3 size: 13 residues. CDR3 loop: CASSGGPPDIQYF. CDR3 sequence (DNA): TGTGCCAGCAGCGGGGGACCGCCGGACATTCAGTACTTC.

The chain is built from TRBV7-8 and TRBJ2-2; the D gene could be TRBD1 or TRBD2 (6 bases each). The CDR3 is 16 residues long. V was shortened by 1 base and J by 6 bases, with 15 bases between the two germline ends. Looked up from germline, CDR1 is SGHVS and CDR2 is FQNEAQ. CDR3 DNA: TGTGCCAGCAGCTTAGATCCGGGGGCAGGTGCCGGGGAGCTGTTTTTT. Amino acids: CASSLDPGAGAGELFF. Combining the CDR3 with reference TRBV7-8 and TRBJ2-2 gives the whole variable domain GAGVSQSPRYKVAKRGQDVALRCDPISGHVSLFWYQQALGQGPEFLTYFQNEAQLDKSGLPSDRFFAERPEGSVSTLKIQRTQQEDSAVYLCASSLDPGAGAGELFFGEGSRLTVL.

The V call is TRBV11-1, the J call TRBJ2-3; a possible D gene is TRBD1 (5 bases). Germline V gene sequence: CDR1 SGHAT, CDR2 FQDESV (reference sequence). The CDR3 sequence is 14 residues long. Trimming cost V 3 bases and J 6 bases, with 13 bases left between them. CDR3 sequence: CASSFARAGDTQYF. The CDR3 DNA reads as TGTGCCAGCAGCTTCGCCAGGGCAGGGGATACGCAGTATTTT.

In its sample, this clonotype was seen a few times. The V gene is TRBV11-2, the J gene TRBJ1-3; no reliable D call. The germline V and J ends were trimmed by 5 bases and 4 bases, with 9 bases remaining between them. Germline loops: CDR1 SGHAT, CDR2 FQNNGV. The CDR3 length is 13 residues. Here the CDR3 reads CASSRREGNTIYF. The CDR3 DNA reads as TGTGCCAGCAGCCGCCGAGAAGGAAACACCATATATTTT.

The chain is built from TRBV14 and TRBJ2-7; weak D call: TRBD1 (5 bases). The CDR3 totals 16 residues. The germline V gene encodes CDR1 SGHDN and CDR2 FVKESK. The V end lost 0 bases, the J end lost 3 bases, and 15 bases lay between the germline ends. In DNA, the CDR3 is TGTGCCAGCAGCCAAGATACGGCAGGGATCGGCTACGAGCAGTACTTC. Protein: CASSQDTAGIGYEQYF.

This clonotype was seen only a few times. The V and J genes are TRBV3-1 and TRBJ1-3; TRBD1 aligns across 8 bases. CDR3 length: 15 amino acids. The trim removed 2 bases at V and 3 bases at J, leaving 3 bases unmatched. Germline CDR1 LGHDT, CDR2 YNNKEL (reference sequence). The CDR3 nucleotides read TGTGCCAGCAGCCAAAGGACAGGGCTTGGAAACACCATATATTTT. This codes for CASSQRTGLGNTIYF.

This clonotype turned up a few times. This chain joins TRBV7-2 and TRBJ1-2, with D unresolved. The CDR3 runs to 14 residues. Germline values: CDR1 SGHTA, CDR2 FQGNSA. With 5 bases removed from V and 0 bases from J, the gap between germline ends came to 10 bases. CDR3 nucleotides: TGTGCCAGCAGCACCCGGACGGCTAACTATGGCTACACCTTC. This codes for CASSTRTANYGYTF.

The J gene is TRBJ2-5, the V gene TRBV6-2 or TRBV6-3; 7 bases align to TRBD2. Germline V lookup: CDR1 MNHEY, CDR2 SVGEGT. Trimming cost V 8 bases and J 3 bases; bases outside gene matches: 9. This CDR3 spans 14 amino acids. The CDR3 sequence is CASLHASGEETQYF. CDR3 DNA sequence: TGTGCCAGCTTACACGCAAGCGGGGAAGAGACCCAGTACTTC.

This rearrangement joins TRBV29-1 to TRBJ1-1, with a possible D match to TRBD1 (6 bases). The length of the CDR3 is 13 residues. Germline V gives CDR1 SQVTM, CDR2 ANQGSEA. Trimming took off 5 bases at V and 0 bases at J, with 10 bases between the two ends. CDR3 bases: TGCAGCGTTCTCAGGGGCTTGAACACTGAAGCTTTCTTT. Amino acids: CSVLRGLNTEAFF. The full variable domain, with the rest looked up from reference TRBV29-1 and TRBJ1-1, is SAVISQKPSRDICQRGTSLTIQCQVDSQVTMMFWYRQQPGQSLTLIATANQGSEATYESGFVIDKFPISRPNLTFSTLTVSNMSPEDSSIYLCSVLRGLNTEAFFGQGTRLTVV.